The 9 T cell receptor beta chains presented below share a single source sample, sequenced in a study of CD8+CD57+ T cells in acquired aplastic anemia. Individuals selected for sequencing had exhibited CD8+CD57+ cell expansion on flow cytometry. Both TCR beta VDJ combination and CDR3 sequence profiling were carried out. Genomic DNA was the template for this profiling. Using its own MiXCR run on the reads, TCRdb lists one record per CDR3 protein. The table has roughly 240,000 distinct CDR3 sequences, approximately 45% seen once. The sample taken for sequencing was sorted CD4+, CD8+, or CD8+CD57+ T cells (not recorded which) from PBMCs. Receptors originate from a human donor with aplastic anemia.

The CDR3 nucleotides are TGTGCCAGCAGCCTGCGGACAGGGCGGGGTGGCTACACCTTC. Its translation: CASSLRTGRGGYTF. The chain recombines TRBV2 with TRBJ1-2, with 8 bases fitting TRBD1. Germline CDR1 and CDR2: SNHLY and FYNNEI. This CDR3 spans 14 amino acids. Trimming cost V 6 bases and J 7 bases; bases outside gene matches: 10.

The chain joins TRBV7-2 to TRBJ2-2; D gene uncertain. CDR1 and CDR2 from the germline V gene are SGHTA and FQGNSA. V lost 4 bases and J 0 bases, leaving 6 bases between the germline ends. The CDR3 contains 14 residues. The CDR3 loop reads CASSSTTNTGELFF. CDR3 nucleotide sequence: TGTGCCAGCAGCTCCACAACGAACACCGGGGAGCTGTTTTTT.

The chain carries TRBV20-1 and TRBJ1-2; TRBD1 matches at 8 bases. This CDR3 is built from 13 residues. The V gene's germline CDR1 is DFQATT and CDR2 SNEGSKA (reference sequence). V dropped 6 bases and J dropped 4; count of bases not matched to a gene: 7. This chain's CDR3 is CSAPRDRIYGYTF. The CDR3 bases are TGCAGTGCGCCTAGGGACAGGATCTATGGCTACACCTTC.

A remark on this clonotype: The conserved final phenylalanine or tryptophan is absent from the CDR3, which likely points to a read error. V and J are TRBV2 and TRBJ2-7, with 12 bases that match TRBD1. From germline, CDR1 is SNHLY and CDR2 FYNNEI. This CDR3 spans 16 amino acids. With V trimmed by 5 bases and J by 6 bases, 11 bases remained unmatched. The CDR3 coding sequence is TGTGCCAGCAGTCTCGGGTGGGGACAGGGGGCGCTCGAGCAGTACCTC. This codes for CASSLGWGQGALEQYL.

The J gene is TRBJ1-1, the V gene TRBV9; D gene ambiguous. The germline V gene has CDR1 SGDLS and CDR2 YYNGEE. The germline V and J ends were trimmed by 4 bases and 10 bases, with 8 bases remaining between them. The CDR3 extends over 10 amino acids. In DNA, the CDR3 is TGTGCCAGCAGCTTAACGGGAGCTTTCTTT. This encodes CASSLTGAFF.

This chain links TRBV7-3 with TRBJ2-1, with 9 bases fitting TRBD2. Germline V gene data show CDR1 as SGHTA and CDR2 as FQGTGA. Trimming took 5 bases from V and 8 from J; bases not matched to a gene: 7. The CDR3 consists of 14 residues. This chain's CDR3 is CASSPSGTSHEQFF. The DNA for the CDR3 is TGTGCCAGCAGCCCTAGCGGGACTTCACATGAGCAGTTCTTC.

The chain combines TRBV2 with TRBJ2-7, with 15 bases lining up with TRBD2. V shed 6 bases, J shed 6 bases, and the junction held 6 bases outside the gene matches. This CDR3 has 15 residues. Germline V CDR1 and CDR2: SNHLY, FYNNEI. CDR3 in DNA: TGTGCCAGCAGCGGACTAGCGGGAGGGCGTGGCGAGCAGTACTTC. The encoded protein is CASSGLAGGRGEQYF.

The chain links TRBV5-1 to TRBJ1-2; D unclear. Germline V lookup: CDR1 SGHRS, CDR2 YFSETQ. The CDR3 spans 14 residues. Trimming shortened V by 4 bases and J by 8 bases, and 18 bases separated the two germline ends. The CDR3: CASSVTAPGAGYTF. CDR3 nucleotide sequence: TGCGCCAGCAGCGTTACAGCCCCGGGCGCGGGCTACACCTTC.

This clonotype was observed many times. V usage is TRBV29-1 and J usage is TRBJ2-7, with 8 bases identical to TRBD1. Trimming removed 0 bases from V and 5 bases from J; junction bases left unmatched: 6. CDR1 is SQVTM, CDR2 ANQGSEA, per germline. There are 14 residues in the CDR3. Here the CDR3 reads CSVEDLDRGHEQYF. CDR3 coding DNA: TGCAGCGTTGAAGATCTTGACAGGGGCCACGAGCAGTACTTC.